The clone carrying this TCR beta chain was detected once. Germline and genes: mouse. From the germline J gene comes the end of the CDR3, since the read stops 1 residue before it. This entry belongs to a study of tissue T cells after allogeneic stem cell transplantation. The CDR3 loop spans 13 amino acids. Germline V gives CDR1 KGHTA, CDR2 FQNQQP. Time point of the sample: mouse harvest day 7 after allogeneic transplant. The graft held 10^6 splenic CD5+ T cells and 10^7 T-cell-depleted bone marrow cells. TCRdb's copy holds only in-frame clones and misses some; the assay was immunoSEQ multiplex PCR. This repertoire shows some 2,600 clones, under 65% found once; its top ten account for about 31%.

The sample taken for sequencing was spleen. This sequence was found in a female BALB/c mouse given C57BL/6 T cells with graft-versus-host disease after an allogeneic hematopoietic cell transplant. The rearrangement uses TRBV23 and TRBJ1-1. CDR3 amino acids: CSSSQGGNTEVFF. CDR3 bases read: TGCTCCAGCAGTCAAGGGGGGAACACAGAAGTCTTC.